This T cell receptor beta chain was obtained from a study of shared T cell receptors in the human thymus. This clone is a singleton in its sample. TCRdb's table, derived via immunoSEQ multiplex PCR, lists solely in-frame clones and lacks some. The sample holds 650,000 to 950,000 clones; roughly 85% are singletons and the top ten take about 0.011%. V lost 3 bases, J lost 0 bases, and 13 bases stayed unmatched. Germline V gene lookup returns CDR1 MDHEN and CDR2 SYDVKM. The CDR3 spans 18 residues. These data were also filed under a second study, of human thymus T cells. That paper states: Congenital heart defects were the reason for the corrective surgery that the donors, healthy Finnish infants, were having. It was from resections taken during corrective heart surgery that the thymus tissue came. Repertoires from thymus and blood appeared to show biased V and J gene usage. Thymic repertoires of unrelated individuals were reported in related research to overlap highly.

The TCR comes from a girl under three years old with a congenital heart defect. This chain joins TRBV28 and TRBJ1-1; TRBD1 matches 7 bases. Material for sequencing was thymocytes. This chain's CDR3 is CASSFSYRDRTMNTEAFF. CDR3 in DNA: TGTGCCAGCAGTTTTTCTTACCGGGACAGAACTATGAACACTGAAGCTTTCTTT.